One sample yielded the 2 T cell receptor beta chains listed below, sequenced in a study of CD8 T cells in Susac syndrome. RNA, at about 0.45 to 1 ug, was reverse transcribed with random hexamers. In TCRdb, the immunoSEQ multiplex PCR reads were re-called with MiXCR into one record per CDR3 protein. The sample lists about 69,000 distinct CDR3 sequences; 95% were seen once. Sequenced: CD8+ T cells from PBMCs. The source is a human donor in good health.

The chain couples TRBV7-3 to TRBJ1-1; perhaps TRBD1 as D (6 bases). This CDR3 has 13 amino acids. Trimming cost V 5 bases and J 6 bases, with 13 bases left between them. Germline V gene sequence: CDR1 SGHTA, CDR2 FQGTGA. The CDR3 protein is CASSPDTGSEAFF. CDR3 sequence (DNA): TGTGCCAGCAGCCCGGATACAGGGTCTGAAGCTTTCTTT.

The rearrangement uses TRBV14 and TRBJ2-2; D not resolved. Germline V gene lookup returns CDR1 SGHDN and CDR2 FVKESK. The ends were cut back, 3 bases at V and 6 bases at J, with 17 bases in the middle. The CDR3 is 16 residues long. CDR3 sequence: CASSHHRSVGAGELFF. The CDR3 DNA is TGTGCCAGCAGCCATCACCGATCGGTAGGCGCCGGGGAGCTGTTTTTT. Variable domain in full (rest from reference TRBV14 and TRBJ2-2): EAGVTQFPSHSVIEKGQTVTLRCDPISGHDNLYWYRRVMGKEIKFLLHFVKESKQDESGMPNNRFLAERTGGTYSTLKVQPAELEDSGVYFCASSHHRSVGAGELFFGEGSRLTVL.